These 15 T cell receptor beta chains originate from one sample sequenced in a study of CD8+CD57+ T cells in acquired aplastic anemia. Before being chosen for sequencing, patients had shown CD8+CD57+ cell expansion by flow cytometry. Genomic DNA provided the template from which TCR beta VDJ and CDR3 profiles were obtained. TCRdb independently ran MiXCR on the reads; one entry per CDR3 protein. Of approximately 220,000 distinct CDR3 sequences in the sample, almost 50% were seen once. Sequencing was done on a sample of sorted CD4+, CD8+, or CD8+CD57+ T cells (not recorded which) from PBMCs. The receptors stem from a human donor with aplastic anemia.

CDR3 DNA sequence: TGTGCCAGTAGTATGGGACAGACCACTTCACCCCTCCACTTT. Translated, it gives CASSMGQTTSPLHF. This chain links TRBV19 with TRBJ1-6; 7 bases fit TRBD1. V lost 3 bases and J lost 9; bases outside the gene matches: 5. CDR3 length: 14 residues. Germline V gene data show CDR1 as LNHDA and CDR2 as SQIVND (reference sequence).

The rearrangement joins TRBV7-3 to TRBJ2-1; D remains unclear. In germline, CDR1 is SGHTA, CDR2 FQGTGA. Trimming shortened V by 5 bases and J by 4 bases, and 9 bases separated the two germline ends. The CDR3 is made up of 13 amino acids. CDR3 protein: CASSPDLYNEQFF. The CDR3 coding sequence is TGTGCCAGCAGCCCGGATCTATACAATGAGCAGTTCTTC.

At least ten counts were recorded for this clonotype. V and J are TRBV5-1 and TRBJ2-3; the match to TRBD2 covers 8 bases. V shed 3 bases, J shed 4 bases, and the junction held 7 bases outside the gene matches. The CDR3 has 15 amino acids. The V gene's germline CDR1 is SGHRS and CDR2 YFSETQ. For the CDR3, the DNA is TGCGCCAGCAGCTCTATGGTCGGGGGGGCAGATACGCAGTATTTT. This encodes CASSSMVGGADTQYF.

In DNA form, the CDR3 reads TGTGCCAGTAGTGACGGTGGGGCAGTTAGCAATCAGCCCCAGCATTTT. Its protein product is CASSDGGAVSNQPQHF. The genes are TRBV19 and TRBJ1-5, with D perhaps matching TRBD1 (5 bases). Per germline, CDR1 LNHDA and CDR2 SQIVND (reference sequence). Trimming cost V 5 bases and J 0 bases, with 14 bases left between them. The CDR3 extends over 16 amino acids.

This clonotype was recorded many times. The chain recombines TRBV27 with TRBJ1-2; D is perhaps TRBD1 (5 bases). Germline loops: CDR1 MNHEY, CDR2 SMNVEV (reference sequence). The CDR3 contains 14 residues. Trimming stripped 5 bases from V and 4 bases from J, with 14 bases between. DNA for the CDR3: TGTGCCAGCAGTCCCCGGGGGTCTAGCTATGGCTACACCTTC. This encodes CASSPRGSSYGYTF.

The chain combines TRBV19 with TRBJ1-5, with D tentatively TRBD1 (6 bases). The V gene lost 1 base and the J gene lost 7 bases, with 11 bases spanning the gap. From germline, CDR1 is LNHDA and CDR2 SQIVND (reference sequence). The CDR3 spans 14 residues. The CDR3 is CASSIVQGKQPQHF. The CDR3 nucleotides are TGTGCCAGTAGTATAGTACAGGGTAAACAGCCCCAGCATTTT.

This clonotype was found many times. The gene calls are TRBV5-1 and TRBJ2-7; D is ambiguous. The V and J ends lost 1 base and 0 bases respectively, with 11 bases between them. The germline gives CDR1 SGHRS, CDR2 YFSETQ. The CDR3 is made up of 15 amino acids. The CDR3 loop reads CASSLNRRPSYEQYF. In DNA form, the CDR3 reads TGCGCCAGCAGCTTGAATCGAAGGCCCTCCTACGAGCAGTACTTC. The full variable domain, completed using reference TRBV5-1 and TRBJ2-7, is KAGVTQTPRYLIKTRGQQVTLSCSPISGHRSVSWYQQTPGQGLQFLFEYFSETQRNKGNFPGRFSGRQFSNSRSEMNVSTLELGDSALYLCASSLNRRPSYEQYFGPGTRLTVT.

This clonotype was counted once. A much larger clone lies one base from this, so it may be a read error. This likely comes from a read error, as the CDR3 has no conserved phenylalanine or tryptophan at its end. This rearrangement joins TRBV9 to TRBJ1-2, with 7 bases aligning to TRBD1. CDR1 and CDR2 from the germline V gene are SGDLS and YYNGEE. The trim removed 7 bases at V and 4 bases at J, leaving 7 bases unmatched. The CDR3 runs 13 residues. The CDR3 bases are TGTGCCAGCGATCGTAAGGGGGCCTATGGCTACACCCTC. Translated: CASDRKGAYGYTL.

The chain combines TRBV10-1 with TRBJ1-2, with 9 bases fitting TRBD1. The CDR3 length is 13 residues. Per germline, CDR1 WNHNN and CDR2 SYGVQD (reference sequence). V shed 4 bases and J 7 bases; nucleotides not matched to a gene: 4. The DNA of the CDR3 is TGCGCCAGCAGTGGGGACAGGGCCCGTGGCTACACCTTC. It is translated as CASSGDRARGYTF.

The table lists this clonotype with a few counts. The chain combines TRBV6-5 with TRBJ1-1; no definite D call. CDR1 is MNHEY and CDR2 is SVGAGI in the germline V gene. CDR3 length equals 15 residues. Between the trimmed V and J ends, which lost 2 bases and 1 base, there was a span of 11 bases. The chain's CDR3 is CASSYDPFTNTEAFF. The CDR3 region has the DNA TGTGCCAGCAGTTACGACCCATTTACGAACACTGAAGCTTTCTTT.

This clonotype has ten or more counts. In nucleotides, the CDR3 is TGTGCCACAAGGCGGGGGGTAAATACCGGGGAGCTGTTTTTT. Protein product: CATRRGVNTGELFF. The chain has TRBV19 and TRBJ2-2; 8 positions agree with TRBD2. V trimming: 10 bases; J trimming: 5 bases; junction bases outside the gene matches: 9. The germline gives CDR1 LNHDA, CDR2 SQIVND (reference sequence). CDR3 length equals 14 residues.

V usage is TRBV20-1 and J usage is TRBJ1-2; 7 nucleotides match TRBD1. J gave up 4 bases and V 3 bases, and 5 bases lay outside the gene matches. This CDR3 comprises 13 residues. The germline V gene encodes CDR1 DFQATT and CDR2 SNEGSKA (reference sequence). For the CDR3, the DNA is TGCAGTGCTAGTCCCGGGACAGCCTATGGCTACACCTTC. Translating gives CSASPGTAYGYTF.

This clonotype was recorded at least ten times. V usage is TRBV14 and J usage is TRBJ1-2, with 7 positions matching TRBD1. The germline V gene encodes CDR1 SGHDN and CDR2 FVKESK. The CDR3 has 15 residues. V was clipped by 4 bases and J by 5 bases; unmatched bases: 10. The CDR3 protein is CASSPQGGLAYGYTF. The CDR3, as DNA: TGTGCCAGCAGCCCGCAAGGGGGCTTGGCGTATGGCTACACCTTC.

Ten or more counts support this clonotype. CDR3 in amino acids: CASSIESRGGYTF. The CDR3, as DNA: TGTGCCAGTAGTATAGAGTCGAGAGGTGGCTACACCTTC. The J gene is TRBJ1-2, the V gene TRBV19; D unclear. This CDR3 is 13 amino acids long. Trimming pared 0 bases from V and 7 bases from J, leaving 9 bases between. The germline gives CDR1 LNHDA, CDR2 SQIVND (reference sequence).

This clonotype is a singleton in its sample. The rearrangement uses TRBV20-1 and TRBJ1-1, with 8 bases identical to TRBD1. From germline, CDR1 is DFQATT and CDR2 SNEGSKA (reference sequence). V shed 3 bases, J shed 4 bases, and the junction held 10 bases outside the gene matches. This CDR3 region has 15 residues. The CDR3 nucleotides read TGCAGTGCTAGGAGGCAGGGGGCGCCGGGCACTGAAGCTTTCTTT. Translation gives CSARRQGAPGTEAFF.